Listed here is a single TCR beta chain. Antigen: not known. Trimming shortened V by 4 bases and J by 0 bases, and 15 bases separated the two germline ends. Germline values: CDR1 SGHTA, CDR2 FQGTGA. The CDR3 runs 16 residues. The data were obtained in a study of cytotoxic CD8 clonotypes in ibrutinib-treated CLL. Using immunoSEQ multiplex PCR, the repertoire was profiled, and TCRdb retains in-frame clones only, with some absent. The table records 130,000 to 150,000 clones, 79% of them present only once. Whole-study results and caveats: Clonality rose at ibrutinib response, held steady in sustained remission, and fell toward baseline at progression. Public clonotypes, found uncommonly, either contracted or stayed stable on treatment. Baseline values of clonality outstripped age-matched healthy donors and followed circulating CD8+ T-cell counts.

This chain connects TRBV7-3 to TRBJ1-2; maybe TRBD1 (6 bases). The clonotype was recovered from a human donor with chronic lymphocytic leukemia. The sample consisted of PBMCs, taken after 12 months of ibrutinib treatment. CDR3 in DNA: TGTGCCAGCAGCTCCCTATGGACAGAATCTAACTATGGCTACACCTTC. Translation gives CASSSLWTESNYGYTF.